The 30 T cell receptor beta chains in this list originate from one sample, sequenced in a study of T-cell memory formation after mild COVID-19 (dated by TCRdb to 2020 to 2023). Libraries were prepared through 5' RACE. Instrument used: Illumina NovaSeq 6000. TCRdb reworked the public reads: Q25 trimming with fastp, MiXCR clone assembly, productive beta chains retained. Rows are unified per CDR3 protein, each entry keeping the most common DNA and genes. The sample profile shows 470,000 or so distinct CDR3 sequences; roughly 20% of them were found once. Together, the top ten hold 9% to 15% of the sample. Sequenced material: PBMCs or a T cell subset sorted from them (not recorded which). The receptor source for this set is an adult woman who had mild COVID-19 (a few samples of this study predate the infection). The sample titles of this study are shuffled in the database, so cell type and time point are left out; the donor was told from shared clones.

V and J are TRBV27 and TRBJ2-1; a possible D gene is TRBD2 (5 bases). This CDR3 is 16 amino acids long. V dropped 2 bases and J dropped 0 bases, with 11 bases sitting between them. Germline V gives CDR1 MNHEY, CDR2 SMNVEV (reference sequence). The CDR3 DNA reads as TGTGCCAGCAGTTTAGAGCGGCAGAGCTCCTACAATGAGCAGTTCTTC. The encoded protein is CASSLERQSSYNEQFF.

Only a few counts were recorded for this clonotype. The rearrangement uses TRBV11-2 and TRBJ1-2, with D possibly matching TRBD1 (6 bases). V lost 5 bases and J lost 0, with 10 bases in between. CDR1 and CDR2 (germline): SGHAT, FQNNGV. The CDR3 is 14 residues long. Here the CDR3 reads CASSRGGSNYGYTF. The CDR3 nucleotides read TGTGCCAGCAGCAGGGGGGGGTCTAACTATGGCTACACCTTC. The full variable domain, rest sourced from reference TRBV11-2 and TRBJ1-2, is EAGVAQSPRYKIIEKRQSVAFWCNPISGHATLYWYQQILGQGPKLLIQFQNNGVVDDSQLPKDRFSAERLKGVDSTLKIQPAKLEDSAVYLCASSRGGSNYGYTFGSGTRLTVV.

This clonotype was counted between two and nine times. CDR3 bases: TGCAGCGTTGAAGGCTCACCGCCAGATACGCAGTATTTT. It translates to CSVEGSPPDTQYF. The rearrangement links TRBV29-1 to TRBJ2-3; D is unresolved. Looked up from germline, CDR1 is SQVTM and CDR2 is ANQGSEA. V gave up 1 base and J gave up 4 bases, with 9 bases separating them. The CDR3 contains 13 residues.

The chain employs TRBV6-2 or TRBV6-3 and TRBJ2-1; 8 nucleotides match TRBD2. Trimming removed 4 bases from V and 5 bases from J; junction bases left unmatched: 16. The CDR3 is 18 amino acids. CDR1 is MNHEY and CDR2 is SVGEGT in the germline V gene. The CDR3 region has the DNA TGTGCCAGCAGTTTTAATCCAGGGTTAGCGGGGAAAAACAATGAGCAGTTCTTC. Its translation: CASSFNPGLAGKNNEQFF.

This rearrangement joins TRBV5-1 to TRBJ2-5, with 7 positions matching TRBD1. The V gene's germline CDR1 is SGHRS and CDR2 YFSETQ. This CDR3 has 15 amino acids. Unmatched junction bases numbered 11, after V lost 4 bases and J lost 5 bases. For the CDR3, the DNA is TGCGCCAGCAGCCCCGGGACAGCCCGGCGGGAGACCCAGTACTTC. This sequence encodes CASSPGTARRETQYF.

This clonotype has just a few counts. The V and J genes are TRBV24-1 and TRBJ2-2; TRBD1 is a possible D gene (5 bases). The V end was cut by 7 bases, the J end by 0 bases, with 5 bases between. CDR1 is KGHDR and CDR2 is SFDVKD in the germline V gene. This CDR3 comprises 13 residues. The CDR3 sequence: CATRTANTGELFF. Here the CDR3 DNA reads TGTGCCACCAGGACAGCGAACACCGGGGAGCTGTTTTTT.

The chain's CDR3 is CASSLGQGIGYTF. DNA of the CDR3: TGTGCCAGCAGCTTGGGGCAGGGGATCGGCTACACCTTC. V and J are TRBV11-2 and TRBJ1-2; perhaps TRBD1 as D (6 bases). With 3 bases removed from V and 8 bases from J, the gap between germline ends came to 13 bases. This CDR3 comprises 13 residues. Germline-derived CDR1 and CDR2 are SGHAT and FQNNGV.

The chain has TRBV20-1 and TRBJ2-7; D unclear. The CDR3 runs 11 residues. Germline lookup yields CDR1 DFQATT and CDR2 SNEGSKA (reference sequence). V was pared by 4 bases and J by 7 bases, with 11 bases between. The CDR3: CSATRAREQYF. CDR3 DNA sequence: TGCAGTGCTACAAGGGCGCGGGAGCAGTACTTC.

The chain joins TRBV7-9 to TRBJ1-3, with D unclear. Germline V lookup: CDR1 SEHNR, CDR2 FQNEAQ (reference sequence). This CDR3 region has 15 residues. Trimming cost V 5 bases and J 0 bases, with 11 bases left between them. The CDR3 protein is CASSLDTISGNTIYF. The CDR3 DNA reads TGTGCCAGCAGCCTCGACACAATCTCTGGAAACACCATATATTTT.

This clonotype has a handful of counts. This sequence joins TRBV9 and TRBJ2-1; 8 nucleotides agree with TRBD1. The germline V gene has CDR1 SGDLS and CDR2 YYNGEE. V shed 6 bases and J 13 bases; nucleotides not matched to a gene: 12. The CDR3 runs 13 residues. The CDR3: CASTSSLQGAQFF. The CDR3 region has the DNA TGTGCCAGCACCTCATCCCTCCAGGGGGCTCAGTTCTTC.

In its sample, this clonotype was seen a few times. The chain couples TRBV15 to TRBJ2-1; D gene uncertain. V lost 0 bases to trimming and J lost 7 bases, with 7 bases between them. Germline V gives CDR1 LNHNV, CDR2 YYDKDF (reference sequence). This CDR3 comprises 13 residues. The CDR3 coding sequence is TGTGCCACCAGCAGAGATAGGCGGAATGAGCAGTTCTTC. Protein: CATSRDRRNEQFF.

As DNA, the CDR3 is TGTGCCAGCAGTTTCTTTCCTCGGACTAGCGGGGACCAAGAGACCCAGTACTTC. Translation gives CASSFFPRTSGDQETQYF. The chain carries TRBV6-2 or TRBV6-3 and TRBJ2-5; TRBD2 matches at 12 bases. The CDR3 contains 18 residues. The V gene's germline CDR1 is MNHEY and CDR2 SVGEGT. The trim removed 4 bases at V and 0 bases at J, leaving 9 bases unmatched.

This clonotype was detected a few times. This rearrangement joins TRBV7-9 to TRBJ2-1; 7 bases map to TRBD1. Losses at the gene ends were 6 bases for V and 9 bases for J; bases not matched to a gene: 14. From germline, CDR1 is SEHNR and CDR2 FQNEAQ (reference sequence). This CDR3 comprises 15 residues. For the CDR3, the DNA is TGTGCCAGCAGACAAGGGGACAGTAAAGGCATTGAGCAGTTCTTC. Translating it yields CASRQGDSKGIEQFF.

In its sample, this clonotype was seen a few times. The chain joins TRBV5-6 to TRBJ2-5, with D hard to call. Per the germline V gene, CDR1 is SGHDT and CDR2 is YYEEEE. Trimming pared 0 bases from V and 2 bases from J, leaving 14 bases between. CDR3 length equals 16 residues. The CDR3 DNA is TGTGCCAGCAGCTTGGGGATAAGATGGTCACAAGAGACCCAGTACTTC. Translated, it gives CASSLGIRWSQETQYF.

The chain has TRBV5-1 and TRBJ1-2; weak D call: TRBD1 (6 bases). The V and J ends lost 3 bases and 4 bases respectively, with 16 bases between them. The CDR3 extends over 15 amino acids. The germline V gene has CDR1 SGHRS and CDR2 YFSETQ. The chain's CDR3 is CASSWGQGPAYGYTF. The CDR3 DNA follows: TGCGCCAGCAGCTGGGGGCAGGGACCCGCCTATGGCTACACCTTC.

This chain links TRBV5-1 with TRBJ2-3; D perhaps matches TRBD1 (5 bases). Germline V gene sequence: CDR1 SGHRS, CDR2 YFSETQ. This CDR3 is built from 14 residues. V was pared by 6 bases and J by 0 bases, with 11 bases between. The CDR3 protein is CASKGPGSTDTQYF. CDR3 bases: TGCGCCAGCAAAGGGCCAGGGAGCACAGATACGCAGTATTTT.

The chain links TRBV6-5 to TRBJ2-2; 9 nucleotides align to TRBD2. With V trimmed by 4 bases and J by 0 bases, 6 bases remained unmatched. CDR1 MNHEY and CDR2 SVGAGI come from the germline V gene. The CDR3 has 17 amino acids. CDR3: CASSSGGRVANTGELFF. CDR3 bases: TGTGCCAGCAGTTCGGGCGGGAGGGTAGCGAACACCGGGGAGCTGTTTTTT.

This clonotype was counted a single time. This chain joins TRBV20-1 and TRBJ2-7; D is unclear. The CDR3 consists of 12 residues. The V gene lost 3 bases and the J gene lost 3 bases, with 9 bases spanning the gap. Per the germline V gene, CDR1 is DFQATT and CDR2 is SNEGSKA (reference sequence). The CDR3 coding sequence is TGCAGTGCTAGTCGCACAATCTACGAGCAGTACTTC. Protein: CSASRTIYEQYF.

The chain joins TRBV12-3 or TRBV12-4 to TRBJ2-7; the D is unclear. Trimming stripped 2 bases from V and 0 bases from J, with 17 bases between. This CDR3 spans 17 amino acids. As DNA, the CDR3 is TGTGCCAGCAGTTTAAAGGGATCACTCGGTTACTCCTACGAGCAGTACTTC. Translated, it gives CASSLKGSLGYSYEQYF.

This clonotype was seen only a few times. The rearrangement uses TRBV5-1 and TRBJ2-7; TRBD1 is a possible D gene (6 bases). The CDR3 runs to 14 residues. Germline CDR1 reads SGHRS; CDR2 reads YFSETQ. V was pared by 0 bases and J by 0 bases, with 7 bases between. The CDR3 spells CASSLGQDSYEQYF. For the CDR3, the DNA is TGCGCCAGCAGCTTGGGACAGGACTCCTACGAGCAGTACTTC. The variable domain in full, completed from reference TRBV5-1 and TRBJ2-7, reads KAGVTQTPRYLIKTRGQQVTLSCSPISGHRSVSWYQQTPGQGLQFLFEYFSETQRNKGNFPGRFSGRQFSNSRSEMNVSTLELGDSALYLCASSLGQDSYEQYFGPGTRLTVT.

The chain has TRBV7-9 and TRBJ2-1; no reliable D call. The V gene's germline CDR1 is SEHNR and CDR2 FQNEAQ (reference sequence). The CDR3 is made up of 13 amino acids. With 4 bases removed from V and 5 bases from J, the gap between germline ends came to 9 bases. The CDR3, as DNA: TGTGCCAGCAGCTCTGGATATCACAATGAGCAGTTCTTC. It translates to CASSSGYHNEQFF.

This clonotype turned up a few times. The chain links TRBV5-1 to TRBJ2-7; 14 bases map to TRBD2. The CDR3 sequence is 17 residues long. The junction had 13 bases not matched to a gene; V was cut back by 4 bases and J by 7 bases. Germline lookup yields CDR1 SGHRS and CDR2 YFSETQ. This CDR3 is CASSRGLAGVGPGEQYF. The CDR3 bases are TGCGCCAGCAGCAGGGGACTAGCGGGAGTAGGTCCCGGTGAGCAGTACTTC.

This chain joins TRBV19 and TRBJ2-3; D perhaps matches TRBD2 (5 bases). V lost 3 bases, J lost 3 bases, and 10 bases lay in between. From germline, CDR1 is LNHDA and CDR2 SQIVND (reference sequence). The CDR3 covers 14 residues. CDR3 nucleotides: TGTGCCAGTAGTATCGGCGGGTTAACAGATACGCAGTATTTT. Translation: CASSIGGLTDTQYF. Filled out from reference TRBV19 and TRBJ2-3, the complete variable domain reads DGGITQSPKYLFRKEGQNVTLSCEQNLNHDAMYWYRQDPGQGLRLIYYSQIVNDFQKGDIAEGYSVSREKKESFPLTVTSAQKNPTAFYLCASSIGGLTDTQYFGPGTRLTVL.

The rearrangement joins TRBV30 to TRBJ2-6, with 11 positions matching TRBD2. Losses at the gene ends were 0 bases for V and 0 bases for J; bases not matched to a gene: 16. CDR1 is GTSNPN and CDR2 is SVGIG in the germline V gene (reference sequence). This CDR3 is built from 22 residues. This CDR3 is CAWSVEYSGTSGSPSGANVLTF. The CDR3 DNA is TGTGCCTGGAGTGTAGAGTACTCCGGGACTAGCGGATCACCCTCTGGGGCCAACGTCCTGACTTTC.

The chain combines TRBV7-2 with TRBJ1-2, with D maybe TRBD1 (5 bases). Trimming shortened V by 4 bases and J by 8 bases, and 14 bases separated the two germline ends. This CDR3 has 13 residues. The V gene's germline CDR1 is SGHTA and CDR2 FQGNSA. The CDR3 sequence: CASSSQGVKGYTF. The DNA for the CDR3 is TGTGCCAGCAGCTCCCAAGGGGTTAAGGGCTACACCTTC.

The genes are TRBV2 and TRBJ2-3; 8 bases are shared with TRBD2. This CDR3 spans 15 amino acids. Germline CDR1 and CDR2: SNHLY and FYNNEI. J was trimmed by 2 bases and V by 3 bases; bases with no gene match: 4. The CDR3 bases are TGTGCCAGCAGTGACCTAGCGGGCCCCACAGATACGCAGTATTTT. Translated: CASSDLAGPTDTQYF.

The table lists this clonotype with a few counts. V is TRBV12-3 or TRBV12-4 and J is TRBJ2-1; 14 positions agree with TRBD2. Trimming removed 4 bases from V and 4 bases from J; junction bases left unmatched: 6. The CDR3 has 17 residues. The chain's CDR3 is CASSSSGLAGVYNEQFF. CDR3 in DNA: TGTGCCAGCAGTTCCTCGGGACTAGCGGGGGTTTACAATGAGCAGTTCTTC.

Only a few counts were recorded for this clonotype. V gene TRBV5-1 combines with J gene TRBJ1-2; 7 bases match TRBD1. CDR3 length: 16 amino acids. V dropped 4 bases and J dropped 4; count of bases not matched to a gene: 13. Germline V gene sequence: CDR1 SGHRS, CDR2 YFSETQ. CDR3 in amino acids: CASSPKGPGTAYGYTF. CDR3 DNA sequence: TGCGCCAGCAGCCCCAAGGGGCCCGGGACAGCCTATGGCTACACCTTC.

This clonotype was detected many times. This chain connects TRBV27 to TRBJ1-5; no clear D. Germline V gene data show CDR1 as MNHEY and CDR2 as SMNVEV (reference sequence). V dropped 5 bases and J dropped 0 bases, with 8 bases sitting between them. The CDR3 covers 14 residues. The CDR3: CASSLGYSNQPQHF. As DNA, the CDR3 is TGTGCCAGCAGTCTGGGATATAGCAATCAGCCCCAGCATTTT.

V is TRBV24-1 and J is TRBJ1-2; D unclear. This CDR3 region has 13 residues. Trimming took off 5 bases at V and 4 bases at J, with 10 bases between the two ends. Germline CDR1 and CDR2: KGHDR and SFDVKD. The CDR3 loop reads CATSGSQGYGYTF. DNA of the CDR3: TGTGCCACCAGTGGGTCGCAAGGCTATGGCTACACCTTC.